A single sample gave rise to the 23 T cell receptor beta chains below, sequenced in a study of blood T cell repertoires in COVID-19. Sequencing was performed with immunoSEQ multiplex PCR; in TCRdb, only in-frame clones are kept and a portion is missing. The sample records approximately 300,000 clones, around 87% being singletons. The sequenced material came from peripheral blood. The receptors originated from a man aged 45-65 years with active or convalescent COVID-19.

In nucleotides, the CDR3 is TGTGCCAGCAGCATAGACAGTCCCTACGAGCAGTACTTC. It is translated as CASSIDSPYEQYF. The chain recombines TRBV7-9 with TRBJ2-7, with a tentative D call TRBD1 (5 bases). The CDR3 sequence is 13 residues long. Between the trimmed V and J ends, which lost 5 bases and 2 bases, there was a span of 10 bases. CDR1 and CDR2 from the germline V gene are SEHNR and FQNEAQ (reference sequence).

The J gene is TRBJ1-1, the V gene TRBV7-9; no firm D call. The CDR3 spans 15 residues. The germline V gene has CDR1 SEHNR and CDR2 FQNEAQ (reference sequence). V lost 4 bases to trimming and J lost 2 bases, with 14 bases between them. CDR3 bases: TGTGCCAGCAGCTACCTGGGGAGGCGTAACACTGAAGCTTTCTTT. It specifies CASSYLGRRNTEAFF.

The CDR3, as DNA: TGTGCCAGTAATACCCCGGGACACCCGAACACTGAAGCTTTCTTT. Amino acid sequence: CASNTPGHPNTEAFF. The V and J genes are TRBV19 and TRBJ1-1; D is possibly TRBD1 (6 bases). There are 15 residues in the CDR3. Trimming pared 7 bases from V and 1 base from J, leaving 16 bases between. The germline V gene has CDR1 LNHDA and CDR2 SQIVND (reference sequence).

CDR3 coding DNA: TGTGCCAGCAGCTTAGGCGGGTTAGCCAAAAACATTCAGTACTTC. Translated: CASSLGGLAKNIQYF. The chain is built from TRBV7-2 and TRBJ2-4; D may be TRBD2 (5 bases). In germline, CDR1 is SGHTA, CDR2 FQGNSA. The ends were cut back, 1 base at V and 0 bases at J, with 7 bases in the middle. The CDR3 runs to 15 residues. Using reference TRBV7-2 and TRBJ2-4 for the parts outside the CDR3, the full variable domain is GAGVSQSPSNKVTEKGKDVELRCDPISGHTALYWYRQSLGQGLEFLIYFQGNSAPDKSGLPSDRFSAERTGGSVSTLTIQRTQQEDSAVYLCASSLGGLAKNIQYFGAGTRLSVL.

This chain joins TRBV7-3 and TRBJ1-6, with 9 bases fitting TRBD1. Trimming cost V 4 bases and J 7 bases; bases outside gene matches: 2. Germline-derived CDR1 and CDR2 are SGHTA and FQGTGA. This CDR3 region has 14 residues. The chain's CDR3 is CASSSGTGNSPLHF. CDR3 sequence (DNA): TGTGCCAGCAGCTCCGGGACAGGGAATTCACCCCTCCACTTT.

This chain joins TRBV30 and TRBJ1-6; D may be TRBD1 (6 bases). The V end lost 5 bases, the J end lost 2 bases, and 10 bases lay between the germline ends. The length of the CDR3 is 14 residues. From germline, CDR1 is GTSNPN and CDR2 SVGIG (reference sequence). The CDR3 reads CAWQRGTYNSPLHF. The CDR3 coding sequence is TGTGCCTGGCAAAGGGGGACCTATAATTCACCCCTCCACTTT.

V usage is TRBV6-5 and J usage is TRBJ2-7; 10 bases fit TRBD1. The germline gives CDR1 MNHEY, CDR2 SVGAGI. The CDR3 sequence is 14 residues long. V dropped 2 bases and J dropped 5; count of bases not matched to a gene: 3. CDR3 coding DNA: TGTGCCAGCAGTTACCGACAGGGGGCGGACGAGCAGTACTTC. This sequence encodes CASSYRQGADEQYF.

CDR3 amino acids: CASRQGAVSYGYTF. The CDR3 DNA reads TGTGCCAGCAGACAGGGGGCGGTCTCCTATGGCTACACCTTC. J is TRBJ1-2 and V is TRBV6-5, with 9 positions matching TRBD1. This CDR3 contains 14 residues. V dropped 6 bases and J dropped 4; count of bases not matched to a gene: 6. Per germline, CDR1 MNHEY and CDR2 SVGAGI.

The V call is TRBV2, the J call TRBJ1-1; D call uncertain. CDR3 length equals 14 residues. Germline-derived CDR1 and CDR2 are SNHLY and FYNNEI. Trimming stripped 2 bases from V and 1 base from J, with 8 bases between. CDR3 DNA sequence: TGTGCCAGCAGTGAACGGGGTGGGAACACTGAAGCTTTCTTT. Protein sequence: CASSERGGNTEAFF.

V and J are TRBV28 and TRBJ2-6, with 9 bases fitting TRBD1. The CDR3 contains 18 residues. V was clipped by 5 bases and J by 1 base; unmatched bases: 9. Germline V lookup: CDR1 MDHEN, CDR2 SYDVKM. The CDR3 protein is CASSPLTGGASGANVLTF. In nucleotides, the CDR3 is TGTGCCAGCAGTCCATTAACAGGGGGCGCTTCTGGGGCCAACGTCCTGACTTTC.

The V gene is TRBV29-1, the J gene TRBJ2-3; 7 bases line up with TRBD1. The CDR3 is 13 residues long. CDR1 and CDR2 (germline): SQVTM, ANQGSEA. The junction had 6 bases not matched to a gene; V was cut back by 7 bases and J by 2 bases. The CDR3 coding sequence is TGCAGCGCCGACAGGGTAAACACAGATACGCAGTATTTT. Its protein product is CSADRVNTDTQYF.

This chain joins TRBV6-2 or TRBV6-3 and TRBJ2-3; 11 bases fit TRBD2. V shed 6 bases and J 4 bases; nucleotides not matched to a gene: 9. The CDR3 has 16 amino acids. Germline lookup yields CDR1 MNHEY and CDR2 SVGEGT. DNA for the CDR3: TGTGCCAGCAGCCCGTTACTAGCGGGAGTACCAGATACGCAGTATTTT. Amino acids: CASSPLLAGVPDTQYF.

V gene TRBV6-2 or TRBV6-3 combines with J gene TRBJ1-2, with 10 bases fitting TRBD1. This CDR3 has 15 residues. Trimming at V came to 6 bases and at J to 8 bases, leaving 12 bases not matched to a gene. Germline CDR1 reads MNHEY; CDR2 reads SVGEGT. The CDR3 region is CASSPNTGTGVGYTF. As DNA, the CDR3 is TGTGCCAGCAGCCCCAACACCGGGACAGGGGTCGGCTACACCTTC.

The rearrangement links TRBV4-2 to TRBJ2-7; D may be TRBD1 (5 bases). There are 18 residues in the CDR3. Between the trimmed V and J ends, which lost 0 bases and 3 bases, there was a span of 21 bases. CDR1 is LGHNA and CDR2 is YNFKEQ in the germline V gene. DNA for the CDR3: TGTGCCAGCAGCCAAGACTTGGGGCAGGCTCTAGGCGTCTACGAGCAGTACTTC. It is translated as CASSQDLGQALGVYEQYF.

This rearrangement joins TRBV27 to TRBJ2-7; 11 bases align to TRBD2. Germline lookup yields CDR1 MNHEY and CDR2 SMNVEV (reference sequence). This CDR3 is 15 amino acids long. V lost 6 bases, J lost 6 bases, and 10 bases stayed unmatched. CDR3 amino acids: CASSPLAGVLIEQYF. In nucleotides, the CDR3 is TGTGCCAGCAGCCCACTAGCGGGAGTACTCATCGAGCAGTACTTC.

The V gene is TRBV30, the J gene TRBJ1-5; D is unclear. V lost 0 bases, J lost 7 bases, and 10 bases lay in between. The germline gives CDR1 GTSNPN, CDR2 SVGIG (reference sequence). The CDR3 length is 13 residues. CDR3 in amino acids: CAWSVDPSQPQHF. CDR3 sequence (DNA): TGTGCCTGGAGTGTAGACCCTAGCCAGCCCCAGCATTTT.

This clone has a handful of counts. J is TRBJ1-2 and V is TRBV6-1; 9 bases map to TRBD1. The ends lost 3 bases at V and 7 bases at J; junction bases unmatched: 9. Germline V gene lookup returns CDR1 MNHNS and CDR2 SASEGT. The CDR3 consists of 15 residues. CDR3 DNA: TGTGCCAGCAGTGAGGCCTACAGGGGGCGAGGTGGCTACACCTTC. It specifies CASSEAYRGRGGYTF.

The chain recombines TRBV12-3 or TRBV12-4 with TRBJ1-2; D call uncertain. The CDR3 totals 11 residues. V lost 5 bases and J lost 8, with 9 bases in between. The CDR3 nucleotides read TGTGCCAGCAGTCTATATTCCGGCTACACCTTC. Residues: CASSLYSGYTF.

This clone was recorded once. This chain uses TRBV27 with TRBJ1-2; D is uncertain. This CDR3 is built from 16 residues. The germline V gene encodes CDR1 MNHEY and CDR2 SMNVEV (reference sequence). V dropped 2 bases and J dropped 4 bases, with 17 bases sitting between them. The DNA of the CDR3 is TGTGCCAGCAGTTTAGGCCCCTCTTGGCAGCGCTATGGCTACACCTTC. It specifies CASSLGPSWQRYGYTF.

This clone was counted only a few times. The J gene is TRBJ1-4, the V gene TRBV7-2; D perhaps matches TRBD1 (6 bases). Trimming pared 4 bases from V and 8 bases from J, leaving 17 bases between. The CDR3 length is 15 residues. Germline assignment: CDR1 SGHTA and CDR2 FQGNSA. The CDR3 DNA sequence: TGTGCCAGCAGCTGGAACCGGGACATAGGAGAAAAACTGTTTTTT. As protein: CASSWNRDIGEKLFF.

This sequence joins TRBV29-1 and TRBJ2-7, with a possible D match to TRBD2 (6 bases). CDR1 is SQVTM and CDR2 is ANQGSEA in the germline V gene. The CDR3 runs 11 residues. The ends were cut back, 5 bases at V and 6 bases at J, with 11 bases in the middle. The DNA for the CDR3 is TGCAGCGTTAGACGGGGGAGCGAGCAGTACTTC. It encodes CSVRRGSEQYF.

The chain links TRBV4-2 to TRBJ2-3; 9 bases fit TRBD2. The CDR3 covers 16 residues. CDR1 and CDR2 (germline): LGHNA, YNFKEQ. After removal of 4 bases from V and 4 bases from J, the junction contained 9 bases not matched to a gene. The CDR3 region has the DNA TGTGCCAGCAGCCGTAATAGCGGGGGCGGTGCAGATACGCAGTATTTT. Its protein is CASSRNSGGGADTQYF.

The chain employs TRBV5-4 and TRBJ2-5, with TRBD2 identical over 8 bases. CDR3 length: 16 residues. The junction had 5 bases not matched to a gene; V was cut back by 0 bases and J by 1 base. Per the germline V gene, CDR1 is SGHNT and CDR2 is YYREEE (reference sequence). CDR3 coding DNA: TGTGCCAGCAGCTTGGGCGGGGGGCGGATCCAAGAGACCCAGTACTTC. Translated, it gives CASSLGGGRIQETQYF.